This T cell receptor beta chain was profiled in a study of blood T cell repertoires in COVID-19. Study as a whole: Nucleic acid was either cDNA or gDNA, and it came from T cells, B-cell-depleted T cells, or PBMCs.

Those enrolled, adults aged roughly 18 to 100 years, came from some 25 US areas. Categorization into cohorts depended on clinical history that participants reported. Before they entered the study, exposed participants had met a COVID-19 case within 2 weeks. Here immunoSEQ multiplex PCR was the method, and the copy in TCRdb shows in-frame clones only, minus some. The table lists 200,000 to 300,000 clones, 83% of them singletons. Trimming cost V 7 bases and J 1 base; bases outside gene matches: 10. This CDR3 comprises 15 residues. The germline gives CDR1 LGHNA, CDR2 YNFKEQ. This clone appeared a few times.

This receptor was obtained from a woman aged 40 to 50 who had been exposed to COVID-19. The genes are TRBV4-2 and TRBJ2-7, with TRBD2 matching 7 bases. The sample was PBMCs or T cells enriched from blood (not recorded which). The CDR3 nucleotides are TGTGCCAGCAATCCCACGGGGGGAGGTTCCTACGAGCAGTACTTC. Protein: CASNPTGGGSYEQYF.